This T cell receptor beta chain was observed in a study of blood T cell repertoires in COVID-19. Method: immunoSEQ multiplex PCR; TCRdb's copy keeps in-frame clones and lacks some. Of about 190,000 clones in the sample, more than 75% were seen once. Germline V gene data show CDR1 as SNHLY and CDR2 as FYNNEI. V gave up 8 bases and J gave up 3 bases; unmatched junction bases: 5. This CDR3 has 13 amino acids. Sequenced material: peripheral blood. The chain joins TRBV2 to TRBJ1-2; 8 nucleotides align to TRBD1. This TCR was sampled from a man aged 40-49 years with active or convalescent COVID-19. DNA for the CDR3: TGTGCCAGCCGCAGGGGACAGGACTATGGCTACACCTTC. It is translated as CASRRGQDYGYTF.